This T cell receptor beta chain was found in a study of blood T cell repertoires in COVID-19. The overall study: T cells, B-cell-depleted T cells, or PBMCs supplied cDNA or gDNA.

Germline V gene sequence: CDR1 SGHTA, CDR2 FQGNSA. Trimming took 5 bases from V and 1 from J, leaving 8 bases between them. This CDR3 is built from 13 residues. Original processing notes: Nucleated cell number was recorded as an estimate derived from reference gene primer amplification. The protocol was immunoSEQ multiplex PCR, while the TCRdb copy is restricted to in-frame clones and leaves out a portion. That table is the source of V, J and clone size, and D and trimming were worked out from the DNA. This table holds approximately 470,000 clones, roughly 85% found once. The chain has TRBV7-2 and TRBJ1-1; no firm D call. Sequenced sample: peripheral blood. The receptor comes from a human donor in a cohort sampled during active COVID-19. This chain's CDR3 is CASSQQANTEAFF. The CDR3, as DNA: TGTGCCAGCAGCCAGCAGGCGAACACTGAAGCTTTCTTT. The full variable domain, with the rest looked up from reference TRBV7-2 and TRBJ1-1, is GAGVSQSPSNKVTEKGKDVELRCDPISGHTALYWYRQSLGQGLEFLIYFQGNSAPDKSGLPSDRFSAERTGGSVSTLTIQRTQQEDSAVYLCASSQQANTEAFFGQGTRLTVV.